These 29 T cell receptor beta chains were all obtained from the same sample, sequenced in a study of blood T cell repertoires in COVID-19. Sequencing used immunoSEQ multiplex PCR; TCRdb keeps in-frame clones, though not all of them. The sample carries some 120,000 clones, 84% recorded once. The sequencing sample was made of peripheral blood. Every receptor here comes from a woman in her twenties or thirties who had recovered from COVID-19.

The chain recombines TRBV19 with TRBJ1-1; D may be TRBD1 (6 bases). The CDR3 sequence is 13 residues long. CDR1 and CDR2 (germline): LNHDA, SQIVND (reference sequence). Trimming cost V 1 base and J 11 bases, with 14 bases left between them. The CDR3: CASSIAPDRPAFF. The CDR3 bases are TGTGCCAGTAGTATAGCCCCCGACAGGCCGGCTTTCTTT.

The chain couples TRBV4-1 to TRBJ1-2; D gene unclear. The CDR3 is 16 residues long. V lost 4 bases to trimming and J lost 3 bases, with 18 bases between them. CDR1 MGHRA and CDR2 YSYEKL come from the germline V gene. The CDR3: CASSPAGSPGDYGYTF. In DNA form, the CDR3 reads TGCGCCAGCAGCCCTGCTGGATCGCCCGGGGACTATGGCTACACCTTC.

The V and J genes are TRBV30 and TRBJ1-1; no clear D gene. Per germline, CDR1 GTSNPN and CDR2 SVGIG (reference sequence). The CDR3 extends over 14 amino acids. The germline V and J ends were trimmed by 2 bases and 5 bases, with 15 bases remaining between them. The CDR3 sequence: CAWSLEGSRTEAFF. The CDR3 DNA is TGTGCCTGGAGTCTTGAGGGTTCGAGGACTGAAGCTTTCTTT.

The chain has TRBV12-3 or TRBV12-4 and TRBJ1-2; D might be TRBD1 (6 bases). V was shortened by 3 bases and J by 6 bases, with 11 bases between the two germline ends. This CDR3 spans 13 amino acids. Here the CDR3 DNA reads TGTGCCAGCAGTTTGAGAGGGGGTGATGGCTACACCTTC. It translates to CASSLRGGDGYTF.

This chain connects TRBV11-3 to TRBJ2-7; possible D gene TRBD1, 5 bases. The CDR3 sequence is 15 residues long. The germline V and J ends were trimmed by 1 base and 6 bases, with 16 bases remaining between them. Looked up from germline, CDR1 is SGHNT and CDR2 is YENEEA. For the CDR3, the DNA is TGTGCCAGCAGCTTAGGGGGCGGCAGAAGCAGCGAGCAGTACTTC. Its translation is CASSLGGGRSSEQYF.

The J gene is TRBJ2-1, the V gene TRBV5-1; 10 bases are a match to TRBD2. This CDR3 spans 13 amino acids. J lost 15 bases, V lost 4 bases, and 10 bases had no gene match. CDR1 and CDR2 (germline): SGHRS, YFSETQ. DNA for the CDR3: TGCGCCAGCAGCCAGACCTCCGGGACTAGCGCGTTCTTC. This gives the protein CASSQTSGTSAFF.

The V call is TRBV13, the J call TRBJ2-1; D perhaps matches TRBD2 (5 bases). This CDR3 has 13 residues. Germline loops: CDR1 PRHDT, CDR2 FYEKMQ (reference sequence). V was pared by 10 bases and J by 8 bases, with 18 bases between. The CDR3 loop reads CAIERVSWDEQFF. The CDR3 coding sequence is TGTGCCATCGAGAGGGTGTCTTGGGATGAGCAGTTCTTC.

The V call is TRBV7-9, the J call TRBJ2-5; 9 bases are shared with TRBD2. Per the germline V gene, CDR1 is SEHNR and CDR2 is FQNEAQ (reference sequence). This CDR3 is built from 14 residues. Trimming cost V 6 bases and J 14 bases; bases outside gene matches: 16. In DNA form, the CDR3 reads TGTGCCAGCAGTACCCTGGTAACTAGCGGGCCTATTTACTTC. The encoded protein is CASSTLVTSGPIYF.

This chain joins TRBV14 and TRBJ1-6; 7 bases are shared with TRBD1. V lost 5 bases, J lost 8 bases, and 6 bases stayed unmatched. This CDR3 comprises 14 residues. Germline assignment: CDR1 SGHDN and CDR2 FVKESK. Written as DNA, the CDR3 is TGTGCCAGCAGCATCAGGGGGATCTATTCACCCCTCCACTTT. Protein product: CASSIRGIYSPLHF.

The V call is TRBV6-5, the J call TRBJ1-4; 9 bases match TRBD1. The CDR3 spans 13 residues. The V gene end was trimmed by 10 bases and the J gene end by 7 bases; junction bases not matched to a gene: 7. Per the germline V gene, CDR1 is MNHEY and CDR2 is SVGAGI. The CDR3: CATGTGPFEKLFF. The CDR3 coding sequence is TGTGCCACCGGGACAGGGCCTTTTGAAAAACTGTTTTTT.

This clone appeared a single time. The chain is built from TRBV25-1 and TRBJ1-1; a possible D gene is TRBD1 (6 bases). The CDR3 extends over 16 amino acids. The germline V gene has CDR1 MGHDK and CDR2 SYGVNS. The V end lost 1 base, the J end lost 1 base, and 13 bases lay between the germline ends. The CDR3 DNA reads TGTGCCAGCAGTGAATCGACAGGTTCTCCGAACACTGAAGCTTTCTTT. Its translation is CASSESTGSPNTEAFF.

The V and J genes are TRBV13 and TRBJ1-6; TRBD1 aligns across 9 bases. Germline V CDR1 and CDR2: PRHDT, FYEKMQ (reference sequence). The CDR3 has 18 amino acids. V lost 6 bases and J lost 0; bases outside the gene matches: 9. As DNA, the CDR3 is TGTGCCAGCAGTTACGGACAGGGGACTAGCTCCTATAATTCACCCCTCCACTTT. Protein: CASSYGQGTSSYNSPLHF.

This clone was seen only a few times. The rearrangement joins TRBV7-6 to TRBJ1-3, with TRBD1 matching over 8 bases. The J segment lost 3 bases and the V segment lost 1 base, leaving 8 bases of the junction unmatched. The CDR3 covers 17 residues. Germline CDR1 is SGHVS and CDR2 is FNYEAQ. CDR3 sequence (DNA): TGTGCCAGCAGCTTAGAAATTAACAGGGGGAGTGGAAACACCATATATTTT. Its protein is CASSLEINRGSGNTIYF.

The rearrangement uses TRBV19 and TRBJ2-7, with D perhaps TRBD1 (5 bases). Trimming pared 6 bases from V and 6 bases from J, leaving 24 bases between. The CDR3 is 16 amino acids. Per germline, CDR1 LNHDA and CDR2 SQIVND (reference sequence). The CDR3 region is CASSTQGGKGLGEQYF. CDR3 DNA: TGTGCCAGTAGCACCCAAGGCGGCAAGGGGCTGGGCGAGCAGTACTTC.

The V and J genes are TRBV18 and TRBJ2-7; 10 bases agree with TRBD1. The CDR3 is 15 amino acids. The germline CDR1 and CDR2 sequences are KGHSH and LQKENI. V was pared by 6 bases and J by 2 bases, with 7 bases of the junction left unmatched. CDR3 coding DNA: TGTGCCAGCTCTCATGGGACAGGGGAGGCCTACGAGCAGTACTTC. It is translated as CASSHGTGEAYEQYF.

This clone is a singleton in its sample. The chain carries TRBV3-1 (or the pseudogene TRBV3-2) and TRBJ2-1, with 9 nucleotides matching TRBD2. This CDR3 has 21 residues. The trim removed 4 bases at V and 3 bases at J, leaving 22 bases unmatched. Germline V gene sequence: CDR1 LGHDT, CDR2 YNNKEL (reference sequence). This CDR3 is CASSRVGTSGTSLPDYNEQFF. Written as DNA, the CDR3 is TGTGCCAGCAGCCGAGTAGGGACATCCGGGACTAGCCTCCCCGACTACAATGAGCAGTTCTTC.

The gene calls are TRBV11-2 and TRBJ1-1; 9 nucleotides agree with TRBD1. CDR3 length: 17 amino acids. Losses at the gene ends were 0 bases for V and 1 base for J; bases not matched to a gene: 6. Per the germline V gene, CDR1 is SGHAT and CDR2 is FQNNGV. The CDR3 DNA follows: TGTGCCAGCAGCTTAGATCTGGACAGGGGACCGAACACTGAAGCTTTCTTT. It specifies CASSLDLDRGPNTEAFF.

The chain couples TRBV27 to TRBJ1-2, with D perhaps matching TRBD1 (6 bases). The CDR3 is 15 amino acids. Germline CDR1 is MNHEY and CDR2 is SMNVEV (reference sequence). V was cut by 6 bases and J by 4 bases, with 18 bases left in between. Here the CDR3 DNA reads TGTGCCAGCAGCTTCACAGGGAGCGGCTTCTATGGCTACACCTTC. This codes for CASSFTGSGFYGYTF.

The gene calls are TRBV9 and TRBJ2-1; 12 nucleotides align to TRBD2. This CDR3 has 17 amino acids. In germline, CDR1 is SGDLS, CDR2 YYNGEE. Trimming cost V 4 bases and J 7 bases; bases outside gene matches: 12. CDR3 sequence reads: CASSPRSLAGGRNEQFF. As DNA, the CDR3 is TGTGCCAGCAGCCCCCGAAGCCTAGCGGGAGGGCGTAATGAGCAGTTCTTC.

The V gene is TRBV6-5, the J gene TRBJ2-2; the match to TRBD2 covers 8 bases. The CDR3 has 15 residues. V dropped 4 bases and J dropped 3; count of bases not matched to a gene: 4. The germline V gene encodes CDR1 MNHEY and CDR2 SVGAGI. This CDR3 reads CASSSTSEDTGELFF. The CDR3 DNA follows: TGTGCCAGCAGTTCGACTAGCGAAGACACCGGGGAGCTGTTTTTT.

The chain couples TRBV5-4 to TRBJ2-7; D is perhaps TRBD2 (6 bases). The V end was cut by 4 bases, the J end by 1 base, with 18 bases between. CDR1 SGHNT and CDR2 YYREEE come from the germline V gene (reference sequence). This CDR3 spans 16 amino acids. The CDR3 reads CASSPVGGTASYEQYF. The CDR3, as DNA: TGTGCCAGCAGCCCCGTAGGCGGGACGGCTTCCTACGAGCAGTACTTC.

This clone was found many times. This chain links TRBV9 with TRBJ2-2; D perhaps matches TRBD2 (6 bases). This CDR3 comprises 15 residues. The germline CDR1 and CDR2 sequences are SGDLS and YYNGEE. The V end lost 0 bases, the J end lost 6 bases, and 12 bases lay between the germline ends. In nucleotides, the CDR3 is TGTGCCAGCAGCGTAGTCGGGGGAACGGCCGGGGAGCTGTTTTTT. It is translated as CASSVVGGTAGELFF.

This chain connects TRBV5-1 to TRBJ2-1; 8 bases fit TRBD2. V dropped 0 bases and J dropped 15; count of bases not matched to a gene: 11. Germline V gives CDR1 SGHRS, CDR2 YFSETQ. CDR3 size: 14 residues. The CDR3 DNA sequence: TGCGCCAGCAGCTTGGAAATTAGCGGGGCCCAACGGTTCTTC. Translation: CASSLEISGAQRFF.

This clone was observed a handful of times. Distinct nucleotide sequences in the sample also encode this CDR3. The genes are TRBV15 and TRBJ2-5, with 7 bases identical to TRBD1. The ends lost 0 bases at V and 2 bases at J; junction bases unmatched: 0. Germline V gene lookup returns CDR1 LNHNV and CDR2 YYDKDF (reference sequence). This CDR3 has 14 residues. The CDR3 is CATSRDRGQETQYF. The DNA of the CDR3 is TGTGCCACCAGCAGAGACAGGGGGCAAGAGACCCAGTACTTC.

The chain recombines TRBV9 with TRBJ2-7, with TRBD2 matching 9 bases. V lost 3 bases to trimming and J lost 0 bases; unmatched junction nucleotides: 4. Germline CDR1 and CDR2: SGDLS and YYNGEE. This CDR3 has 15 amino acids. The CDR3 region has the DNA TGTGCCAGCAGCGCAAGCGGGGGGAGCTCCTACGAGCAGTACTTC. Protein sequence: CASSASGGSSYEQYF.

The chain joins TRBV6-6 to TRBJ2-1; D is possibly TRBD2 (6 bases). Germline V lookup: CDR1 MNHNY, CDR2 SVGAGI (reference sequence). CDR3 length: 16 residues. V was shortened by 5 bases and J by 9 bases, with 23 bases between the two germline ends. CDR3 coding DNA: TGTGCCAGCAGTCTGGGACTGCTGCCCGATGGTGGTGAGCAGTTCTTC. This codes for CASSLGLLPDGGEQFF.

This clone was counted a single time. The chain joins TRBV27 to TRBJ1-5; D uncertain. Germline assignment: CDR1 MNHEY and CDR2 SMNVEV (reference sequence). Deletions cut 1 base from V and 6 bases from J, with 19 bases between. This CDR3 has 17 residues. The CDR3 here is CASSLFPPRLQAQPQHF. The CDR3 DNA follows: TGTGCCAGCAGTTTATTCCCGCCCCGGCTCCAGGCTCAGCCCCAGCATTTT.

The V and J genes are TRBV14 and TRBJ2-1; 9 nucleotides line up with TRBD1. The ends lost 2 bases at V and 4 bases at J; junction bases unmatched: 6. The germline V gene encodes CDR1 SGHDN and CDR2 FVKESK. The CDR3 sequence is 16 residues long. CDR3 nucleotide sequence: TGTGCCAGCAGCCAACACCGGGACAGGGCTTACAATGAGCAGTTCTTC. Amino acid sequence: CASSQHRDRAYNEQFF.

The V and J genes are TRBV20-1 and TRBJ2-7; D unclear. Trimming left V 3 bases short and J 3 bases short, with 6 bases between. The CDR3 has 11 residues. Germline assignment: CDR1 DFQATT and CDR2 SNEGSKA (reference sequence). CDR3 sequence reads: CSASSRYEQYF. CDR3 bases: TGCAGTGCTAGTTCCCGCTACGAGCAGTACTTC.